This T cell receptor (beta chain) originates from a study of beta chain features in type 1 diabetes. This clone has just a few counts. Germline V gives CDR1 SGDLS, CDR2 YYNGEE. The CDR3 runs to 16 residues. V was shortened by 3 bases and J by 4 bases, with 19 bases between the two germline ends. Expressed TCRB transcripts got sequenced, as all isolated RNA was reverse transcribed. This table comes from immunoSEQ multiplex PCR, and its TCRdb copy is limited to in-frame clones, with some not included. This table has hundreds of thousands of clones, around 15% appearing once. This sequence joins TRBV9 and TRBJ1-1; possibly TRBD1 for D (6 bases). Sequencing input: naive CD4+ T cells from blood. This clonotype was sampled from a man aged 18 to 29 in good health. CDR3 loop: CASSALIGRTVTEAFF. The CDR3 DNA reads TGTGCCAGCAGCGCGCTAATTGGACGGACAGTCACTGAAGCTTTCTTT.